Listed below are T cell receptor beta chains from one sample, sequenced in a study of vaccination and CD4 T cells after COVID-19. TCRdb fed the PCR reads into MiXCR, producing one record per CDR3 protein. In the table there are around 23,000 distinct CDR3 sequences, approximately 32% of which are singletons. No antigens are known for them. The specimen was CD4+ T cells from blood, cultured in vitro, collected about 7 months after SARS-CoV-2 vaccination. All receptors derive from a human donor who had recovered from COVID-19. The CDR3 runs from the conserved cysteine through the conserved F or W. D genes are given only for firm matches. Size is omitted from some rows. Given values are once, few, many or a class for expanded clones.

TRBV6-1	14	few	-	TRBJ2-5	CASSPKLYQETQYF	TGTGCCAGCAGTCCCAAACTTTACCAAGAGACCCAGTACTTC
TRBV10-3	17	few	-	TRBJ1-5	CAISERKGGTSNQPQHF	TGTGCCATCAGTGAGCGGAAGGGGGGCACGAGCAATCAGCCCCAGCATTTT
TRBV20-1	16	few	-	TRBJ2-2	CSARDPSSEYTGELFF	TGCAGTGCTAGAGACCCATCTAGCGAATACACCGGGGAGCTGTTTTTT
TRBV29-1	18	-	-	TRBJ1-3	CSVERQGRPRPLGNTIYF	TGCAGCGTTGAAAGGCAGGGGAGACCTCGACCCTTGGGAAACACCATATATTTT
TRBV20-1	12	-	-	TRBJ2-3	CSTIRQQDTQYF	TGCAGTACTATTCGGCAGCAAGATACGCAGTATTTT
TRBV21-1	15	few	-	TRBJ1-1	CASSKGRQGNTEAFF	TGTGCCAGCAGCAAAGGGAGACAGGGGAACACTGAAGCTTTCTTT
TRBV5-8	13	-	-	TRBJ2-7	CASSRDKPYEQYF	TGTGCCAGCAGCCGCGACAAGCCCTACGAGCAGTACTTC
TRBV7-3	16	few	TRBD2	TRBJ2-3	CASSLTASGDTDTQYF	TGTGCCAGCAGCTTAACGGCTAGCGGGGATACAGATACGCAGTATTTT
TRBV5-1	16	-	-	TRBJ2-7	CASSLVQGRASYEQYF	TGCGCCAGCAGCTTGGTGCAGGGACGCGCCTCCTACGAGCAGTACTTC
TRBV7-3	18	-	TRBD2	TRBJ2-2	CASSRGGAGDSSTGELFF	TGTGCCAGCAGCCGCGGGGGAGCGGGAGATTCTAGCACCGGGGAGCTGTTTTTT
TRBV7-9	12	few	-	TRBJ1-1	CASSLRDFEAFF	TGTGCCAGCAGCCTCCGGGACTTCGAAGCTTTCTTT
TRBV6-5	14	-	-	TRBJ1-1	CASSYTYREAEAFF	TGTGCCAGCAGTTACACATACAGGGAGGCTGAAGCTTTCTTT
TRBV20-1	14	-	-	TRBJ1-2	CSASPQSGYHGYTF	TGCAGTGCTAGCCCACAATCGGGATACCATGGCTACACCTTC
TRBV7-2	15	-	-	TRBJ2-1	CAGSLGGASYNEQFF	TGTGCCGGCAGCTTAGGGGGGGCTTCCTACAATGAGCAGTTCTTC
TRBV21-1	15	-	-	TRBJ2-7	CASSKEGTPSYEQYF	TGTGCCAGCAGCAAAGAAGGGACCCCCTCCTACGAGCAGTACTTC
TRBV7-9	15	few	-	TRBJ1-1	CASSSGTYGAAEAFF	TGTGCCAGCAGCTCGGGAACGTATGGAGCTGCTGAAGCTTTCTTT
TRBV7-2	17	-	TRBD2	TRBJ2-5	CASSLAPSGGGQETQYF	TGTGCCAGCAGCTTAGCGCCTAGCGGGGGAGGTCAAGAGACCCAGTACTTC
TRBV7-9	15	-	TRBD1	TRBJ2-2	CASRSRDRATGELFF	TGTGCCAGCAGAAGCCGGGACAGGGCCACCGGGGAGCTGTTTTTT
TRBV7-2	16	few	-	TRBJ2-7	CASSWGRGRLSYEQYF	TGTGCCAGCAGCTGGGGGCGGGGGAGACTTTCCTACGAGCAGTACTTC
TRBV6-2/TRBV6-3	13	-	-	TRBJ1-2	CASTDSPVDGYTF	TGTGCCAGCACCGACTCACCGGTAGACGGCTACACCTTC
TRBV20-1	14	few	-	TRBJ2-3	CSAGGASSTDTQYF	TGCAGTGCTGGGGGGGCCTCAAGCACAGATACGCAGTATTTT
TRBV7-8	15	few	-	TRBJ2-7	CASSLGPLGSYEQYF	TGTGCCAGCAGCTTAGGGCCTCTAGGTTCCTACGAGCAGTACTTC
TRBV19	15	-	TRBD2	TRBJ2-7	CASSDTSGPSYEQYF	TGTGCCAGTAGTGACACTAGCGGACCTTCCTACGAGCAGTACTTC
TRBV15	18	-	-	TRBJ2-3	CATSRGASSYSSTDTQYF	TGTGCCACCAGCAGAGGCGCTAGCAGTTATTCTAGCACAGATACGCAGTATTTT
TRBV5-6	16	-	TRBD1	TRBJ2-1	CASSLTGASLYNEQFF	TGTGCCAGCAGCTTAACAGGGGCCTCCCTCTACAATGAGCAGTTCTTC
TRBV6-1	14	-	-	TRBJ2-1	CASSPAQGSLEQFF	TGTGCCAGCAGCCCGGCTCAGGGATCACTTGAGCAGTTCTTC
TRBV11-3	13	few	-	TRBJ2-7	CASSLFAVREQYF	TGTGCCAGCAGCTTATTTGCAGTTCGCGAGCAGTACTTC
TRBV4-3	15	-	-	TRBJ1-1	CASSQDQGGAGEAFF	TGCGCCAGCAGCCAAGATCAGGGAGGGGCGGGTGAAGCTTTCTTT
TRBV5-1	15	few	TRBD2	TRBJ2-1	CASSQLAGLVNEQFF	TGCGCCAGCAGCCAGCTAGCGGGATTAGTCAATGAGCAGTTCTTC
TRBV6-4	10	-	-	TRBJ2-3	CARWGQEQYF	TGTGCCAGGTGGGGCCAGGAGCAGTATTTT
TRBV19	16	-	TRBD1	TRBJ1-1	CASSIIRGGVNTEAFF	TGTGCCAGTAGTATAATACGAGGGGGCGTGAACACTGAAGCTTTCTTT
TRBV20-1	17	-	TRBD2	TRBJ2-7	CSAGGTSGSAPQGEQYF	TGCAGTGCCGGCGGGACTAGCGGGAGCGCCCCTCAGGGCGAGCAGTACTTC
TRBV19	13	-	TRBD1	TRBJ1-5	CASSIDRGQPQHF	TGTGCCAGTAGTATTGACAGGGGTCAGCCCCAGCATTTT
TRBV7-2	15	few	-	TRBJ2-1	CASSFAGANYNEQFF	TGTGCCAGCAGCTTTGCGGGGGCCAACTACAATGAGCAGTTCTTC
TRBV20-1	12	few	-	TRBJ2-5	CSARRGGETQYF	TGCAGTGCTAGAAGGGGCGGGGAGACCCAGTACTTC
TRBV20-1	13	-	-	TRBJ2-3	CSASPGATDTQYF	TGCAGTGCCTCCCCAGGTGCCACAGATACGCAGTATTTT
TRBV7-8	14	few	-	TRBJ1-6	CASSPTYPNSPLHF	TGTGCCAGCAGCCCTACTTACCCCAATTCACCCCTCCACTTT
TRBV20-1	15	-	-	TRBJ1-1	CSARLGARDDTEAFF	TGCAGTGCTAGACTAGGGGCCCGAGATGACACTGAAGCTTTCTTT
TRBV7-8	15	-	TRBD2	TRBJ2-7	CASSSLAGHTYEQYF	TGTGCCAGCAGCTCACTAGCGGGGCATACCTACGAGCAGTACTTC
TRBV11-1	16	-	-	TRBJ2-7	CASSLAAGVGSYEQYF	TGTGCCAGCAGCTTAGCGGCAGGGGTTGGCTCCTACGAGCAGTACTTC
TRBV7-8	16	once	TRBD2	TRBJ2-2	CASSFLAGTNTGELFF	TGTGCCAGCAGCTTTTTAGCGGGAACGAACACCGGGGAGCTGTTTTTT
TRBV7-2	15	few	-	TRBJ1-2	CASSSTGSTVYGYTF	TGTGCCAGCAGCTCTACAGGGTCAACAGTCTATGGCTACACCTTC
TRBV23-1	15	few	-	TRBJ2-7	CASSPLSGEGYEQYF	TGCGCCAGCAGTCCCCTTTCAGGGGAAGGCTACGAGCAGTACTTC
TRBV10-3	13	-	TRBD2	TRBJ2-3	CASGGGHTDTQYF	TGTGCCTCCGGGGGGGGACACACAGATACGCAGTATTTT
TRBV18	15	-	-	TRBJ2-3	CASSPWDTSTDTQYF	TGTGCCAGCTCACCATGGGATACTAGCACAGATACGCAGTATTTT
TRBV24-1	19	once	TRBD2	TRBJ2-3	CATTSGLGKREGVLGTQYF	TGTGCCACCACTTCCGGGTTGGGCAAGCGGGAGGGCGTGTTAGGTACGCAGTATTTT
TRBV7-2	15	few	-	TRBJ1-5	CASSLESGLNQPQHF	TGTGCCAGCAGCTTGGAGTCGGGATTGAATCAGCCCCAGCATTTT
TRBV20-1	13	few	-	TRBJ1-1	CSARDPRVGYAFF	TGCAGTGCTAGAGACCCCAGGGTAGGGTATGCTTTCTTT
TRBV20-1	13	few	-	TRBJ2-2	CSASPNPGGELFF	TGCAGTGCTAGCCCCAACCCGGGGGGGGAGCTGTTTTTT
TRBV2	14	few	-	TRBJ1-1	CASRLRSQGDEAFF	TGTGCCAGCAGACTGAGGTCCCAGGGAGATGAAGCTTTCTTT
TRBV2	13	few	-	TRBJ1-6	CASRRGALQPLHF	TGTGCCAGCCGCCGCGGGGCACTTCAACCCCTCCACTTT
TRBV5-1	13	-	-	TRBJ1-1	CASSRYMNTEAFF	TGCGCCAGCAGCAGATACATGAACACTGAAGCTTTCTTT
TRBV2	14	-	TRBD1	TRBJ2-5	CASARRAGGETQYF	TGTGCCAGCGCTCGCCGGGCAGGGGGAGAGACCCAGTACTTC
TRBV20-1	14	few	TRBD1	TRBJ2-7	CSAGRTGSSYEQYF	TGCAGTGCTGGACGGACAGGGAGCTCCTACGAGCAGTACTTC
TRBV15	16	-	TRBD1	TRBJ2-7	CATSRGYMDREVEQYF	TGTGCCACCAGCAGAGGGTATATGGACAGGGAGGTTGAGCAGTACTTC